This is a list of T cell receptor beta chains from one sample in a study of blood T cells in healthy people across ages. TCRdb independently ran MiXCR on the 5' RACE reads; one entry per CDR3 protein. Among roughly 800,000 distinct CDR3 sequences, 58% were seen once, and the ten largest hold roughly 22%. Sequenced sample: blood. Receptor source: a man aged 30-40 years in good health. Both conserved end residues are part of each CDR3. A D gene is named only where the DNA matches it firmly. Part of the rows lack a size; the others show once, few, many or a class for expanded clones.

V,J,D,size,CDR3,DNA
TRBV12-3/TRBV12-4,TRBJ2-1,-,-,CASSSGTPSYNEQFF,TGTGCCAGCAGTTCGGGGACCCCCTCCTACAATGAGCAGTTCTTC
TRBV9,TRBJ2-7,TRBD1,-,CASSVEGQGFYGQYF,TGTGCCAGCAGCGTAGAGGGACAGGGATTCTACGGGCAGTACTTC
TRBV28,TRBJ1-2,-,-,CASSRTPWEGYTF,TGTGCCAGCAGCCGAACCCCTTGGGAAGGCTACACCTTC
TRBV13,TRBJ2-1,-,-,CASSWEENEQFF,TGTGCCAGCAGCTGGGAAGAGAATGAGCAGTTCTTC
TRBV16,TRBJ2-5,-,-,CASSHQGKETQYF,TGTGCCAGCAGCCATCAGGGGAAAGAGACCCAGTACTTC
TRBV7-2,TRBJ2-3,TRBD2,-,CASSSHRGTSGEWGQYF,TGTGCCAGCAGCTCTCATCGCGGGACTAGCGGGGAGTGGGGGCAGTATTTT
TRBV7-2,TRBJ1-2,-,-,CASSLQRTSYGYTF,TGTGCCAGCAGCTTACAGAGGACCTCCTATGGCTACACCTTC
TRBV11-2,TRBJ2-3,TRBD2,-,CASRGLVSDTQYF,TGTGCCAGCAGGGGACTAGTATCAGATACGCAGTATTTT
TRBV5-6,TRBJ1-2,-,-,CASSLGGSDYTF,TGTGCCAGCAGCTTGGGCGGGAGTGACTACACCTTC
TRBV20-1,TRBJ2-3,-,few,CSASGDFPTDTQYF,TGCAGTGCTAGTGGAGACTTCCCCACAGATACGCAGTATTTT
TRBV2,TRBJ2-7,-,-,CAKRKGGSYEQYF,TGTGCCAAACGAAAAGGAGGCTCCTACGAGCAGTACTTC
TRBV6-1,TRBJ1-6,TRBD1,-,CASSSPSTGVSPLHF,TGTGCCAGCAGTTCTCCTTCGACAGGGGTTTCACCCCTCCACTTT
TRBV15,TRBJ2-3,-,-,CATSLEGGMADTQYF,TGTGCCACCAGCCTCGAAGGGGGGATGGCAGATACGCAGTATTTT
TRBV20-1,TRBJ2-1,-,-,CSASPRGEQFF,TGCAGTGCTAGCCCTCGCGGGGAGCAGTTCTTC
TRBV3-1,TRBJ2-1,TRBD2,-,CASSQPLSGDHYNEQFF,TGTGCCAGCAGCCAACCCCTTAGCGGGGACCACTACAATGAGCAGTTCTTC
TRBV28,TRBJ1-1,-,-,CASSQGYAEAFF,TGTGCCAGCAGCCAGGGGTACGCTGAAGCTTTCTTT
TRBV4-3,TRBJ2-3,-,-,CASSIGQGSDTQYF,TGCGCCAGCAGCATCGGCCAGGGGTCCGATACGCAGTATTTT
TRBV11-2,TRBJ1-2,-,few,CASSSPTDPGGSNYGYTF,TGTGCCAGCAGCTCGCCGACCGACCCCGGGGGCTCTAACTATGGCTACACCTTC
TRBV6-1,TRBJ1-5,-,few,CATQPRGNQPQHF,TGTGCCACCCAGCCCCGGGGGAATCAGCCCCAGCATTTT
TRBV12-3/TRBV12-4,TRBJ1-2,-,-,CASSLDDLPRGYGYTF,TGTGCCAGCAGCCTGGATGACCTCCCGCGTGGCTATGGCTACACCTTC
TRBV25-1,TRBJ1-6,TRBD1,once,CASSDTRTGLYNSPLHF,TGTGCCAGCAGTGATACAAGGACAGGGCTTTATAATTCACCCCTCCACTTT
TRBV7-9,TRBJ2-7,TRBD2,few,CASSLGLAGVGEQYF,TGTGCCAGCAGCTTAGGTCTAGCGGGAGTCGGGGAGCAGTACTTC
TRBV20-1,TRBJ2-3,-,-,CSARRGQALTDTQYF,TGCAGTGCCCGAAGAGGGCAGGCCCTCACAGATACGCAGTATTTT
TRBV4-2,TRBJ2-3,TRBD1,-,CASSRDRGNTDTQYF,TGTGCCAGCAGCCGGGACAGGGGGAACACAGATACGCAGTATTTT
TRBV29-1,TRBJ2-3,-,-,CSVERVGEDTQYF,TGCAGCGTTGAAAGGGTTGGGGAAGATACGCAGTATTTT
TRBV14,TRBJ2-7,TRBD1,few,CASSQNRDRAYEQYF,TGTGCCAGCAGCCAAAACCGGGACAGGGCCTACGAGCAGTACTTC
TRBV20-1,TRBJ2-7,-,few,CSARDPGLLGYEQYF,TGCAGTGCTAGAGATCCCGGACTACTTGGGTACGAGCAGTACTTC
TRBV28,TRBJ2-7,-,-,CASSGPPGNYEQYF,TGTGCCAGCAGCGGGCCTCCGGGGAACTACGAGCAGTACTTC
TRBV20-1,TRBJ2-1,-,many,CSARDTTSRNEQFF,TGCAGTGCTAGAGATACTACCAGTAGGAATGAGCAGTTCTTC
TRBV7-2,TRBJ1-2,TRBD1,-,CASSPRQGSFYGYTF,TGTGCCAGCAGCCCGAGACAGGGATCCTTCTATGGCTACACCTTC
TRBV27,TRBJ2-7,TRBD1,few,CASSTGGSYEQYF,TGTGCCAGCAGTACAGGGGGCTCCTACGAGCAGTACTTC
TRBV4-1,TRBJ2-5,TRBD2,once,CASSARTSGDGEQYF,TGCGCCAGCAGCGCCCGGACTAGCGGGGACGGGGAGCAGTACTTC
TRBV7-2,TRBJ2-5,TRBD2,many,CASSTGGEKTQYF,TGTGCCAGCAGCACCGGGGGGGAAAAGACCCAGTACTTC
TRBV20-1,TRBJ1-4,-,once,CSAPSGGRSTNEKLFF,TGCAGTGCTCCTTCAGGAGGCAGATCAACTAATGAAAAACTGTTTTTT
TRBV3-1,TRBJ1-2,-,-,CASSQGHSYGYTF,TGTGCCAGCAGCCAAGGGCACAGCTATGGCTACACCTTC
TRBV29-1,TRBJ2-1,-,few,CSWGAYNEQFF,TGCAGCTGGGGGGCCTACAATGAGCAGTTCTTC
TRBV27,TRBJ2-7,TRBD1,-,CASSSSSGQVIYEQYF,TGTGCCAGCAGTTCCTCCTCCGGACAGGTAATCTACGAGCAGTACTTC
TRBV2,TRBJ2-2,-,-,CASTPDGALDEELFF,TGTGCCAGCACACCGGACGGGGCGTTAGACGAGGAGCTGTTTTTT
TRBV6-5,TRBJ2-6,-,few,CASSYSPRVTGANVLTF,TGTGCCAGCAGTTACTCCCCCAGGGTTACTGGGGCCAACGTCCTGACTTTC
TRBV20-1,TRBJ1-2,-,-,CSASTDGYTF,TGCAGTGCCTCGACAGATGGCTACACCTTC
TRBV7-2,TRBJ1-5,-,-,CASSRDSYSNQPQHF,TGTGCCAGCAGCAGAGACAGCTATAGCAATCAGCCCCAGCATTTT
TRBV29-1,TRBJ2-2,-,-,CSVVQGTGELFF,TGCAGCGTCGTACAGGGCACCGGGGAGCTGTTTTTT
TRBV30,TRBJ2-7,-,few,CASGPGYEQYF,TGTGCCTCGGGACCGGGTTACGAGCAGTACTTC
TRBV4-3,TRBJ2-3,-,-,CASSQAAQADKQYF,TGCGCCAGCAGCCAAGCCGCCCAGGCCGACAAGCAGTATTTT
TRBV24-1,TRBJ2-1,TRBD2,-,CATSSPRETYNEQFF,TGTGCCACCAGTTCCCCGCGGGAGACCTACAATGAGCAGTTCTTC
TRBV20-1,TRBJ2-3,-,-,CSASSYDWVNTQYF,TGCAGTGCTAGTTCGTACGATTGGGTAAATACGCAGTATTTT
TRBV25-1,TRBJ2-5,-,-,CASSVTEGEETQYF,TGTGCCAGCAGTGTCACCGAGGGGGAAGAGACCCAGTACTTC
TRBV6-6,TRBJ1-1,-,-,CASTSVGLAFF,TGTGCCAGCACGAGTGTGGGGCTAGCTTTCTTT
TRBV6-1,TRBJ1-2,-,-,CASSEAGQAVTNYGYTF,TGTGCCAGCAGTGAAGCGGGGCAGGCAGTTACTAACTATGGCTACACCTTC
TRBV20-1,TRBJ2-5,-,once,CSARGWTEQETQYF,TGCAGTGCTAGAGGTTGGACAGAGCAAGAGACCCAGTACTTC
TRBV6-2/TRBV6-3,TRBJ2-7,TRBD2,-,CASALLAGRRYEQYF,TGTGCCAGCGCCCTCCTAGCGGGGCGACGGTACGAGCAGTACTTC
TRBV27,TRBJ2-5,-,once,CASSAGRIQETQYF,TGTGCCAGCAGCGCCGGACGGATCCAAGAGACCCAGTACTTC
TRBV7-9,TRBJ1-2,-,few,CASSPPGRDYGYTF,TGTGCCAGCAGCCCTCCTGGAAGGGACTATGGCTACACCTTC
TRBV7-2,TRBJ2-7,TRBD2,once,CASSFTGGYSGEQYF,TGTGCCAGCAGCTTTACGGGAGGGTATTCGGGCGAGCAGTACTTC
TRBV20-1,TRBJ1-1,-,few,CSAPSGGLTEAFF,TGCAGTGCTCCCTCGGGGGGTCTGACTGAAGCTTTCTTT